One and the same sample provided the 20 T cell receptor beta chains below, sequenced in a study of PD-L1 blockade in urothelial cancer. The table came from immunoSEQ multiplex PCR; TCRdb's copy has only in-frame clones and leaves some out. The table includes more than 95,000 clones, about 84% detected once. Time point indicated: peripheral blood 6 weeks after treatment start. Sample: PBMCs, taken around atezolizumab (anti-PD-L1) treatment. These receptors all come from a man in his forties or fifties with urothelial cancer.

Here the CDR3 DNA reads TGCGCCAGCAGCCAAGAGCGGGAGGGCCCCTACGAGCAGTACTTC. Its translation is CASSQEREGPYEQYF. The chain links TRBV4-1 to TRBJ2-7; 9 nucleotides match TRBD2. This CDR3 is built from 15 residues. Per germline, CDR1 MGHRA and CDR2 YSYEKL. The trim removed 0 bases at V and 2 bases at J, leaving 2 bases unmatched.

The chain is built from TRBV19 and TRBJ2-1; 7 bases are shared with TRBD2. Germline trimming cut 4 bases from V and 3 bases from J; bases unmatched to any gene: 6. CDR1 and CDR2 (germline): LNHDA, SQIVND (reference sequence). CDR3 length: 15 residues. Here the CDR3 DNA reads TGTGCCAGTAGTACGCCTGGCGGGAGCTACAATGAGCAGTTCTTC. Amino acid sequence: CASSTPGGSYNEQFF.

This chain uses TRBV4-1 with TRBJ1-4; D is unclear. CDR1 MGHRA and CDR2 YSYEKL come from the germline V gene. V lost 3 bases, J lost 4 bases, and 9 bases lay in between. The CDR3 has 14 residues. The CDR3 reads CASSQGQVNEKLFF. Written as DNA, the CDR3 is TGCGCCAGCAGCCAGGGTCAGGTTAATGAAAAACTGTTTTTT.

V is TRBV6-5 and J is TRBJ1-5; 9 bases are shared with TRBD1. This CDR3 has 14 residues. Germline CDR1 MNHEY, CDR2 SVGAGI. Trimming at V came to 4 bases and at J to 5 bases, leaving 3 bases not matched to a gene. CDR3 in amino acids: CASSLGQGYQPQHF. The CDR3 nucleotides are TGTGCCAGCAGTTTGGGACAGGGTTATCAGCCCCAGCATTTT.

This clone has just one count. This sequence joins TRBV19 and TRBJ2-3; maybe TRBD2 (6 bases). This CDR3 contains 15 residues. Germline V gene data show CDR1 as LNHDA and CDR2 as SQIVND (reference sequence). Trimming left V 2 bases short and J 4 bases short, with 13 bases between. The DNA of the CDR3 is TGTGCCAGTAGTATAAGAACGGGAGTTTCAGATACGCAGTATTTT. Protein: CASSIRTGVSDTQYF.

V usage is TRBV10-3 and J usage is TRBJ1-1, with TRBD1 matching over 8 bases. V lost 4 bases to trimming and J lost 0 bases; unmatched junction nucleotides: 4. Looked up from germline, CDR1 is ENHRY and CDR2 is SYGVKD. The CDR3 length is 15 residues. CDR3 in amino acids: CAISAGQGMNTEAFF. The CDR3 coding sequence is TGTGCCATCAGTGCCGGACAGGGCATGAACACTGAAGCTTTCTTT.

The chain has TRBV5-5 and TRBJ1-6; 9 positions agree with TRBD1. V trimming: 1 base; J trimming: 7 bases; junction bases outside the gene matches: 6. Germline assignment: CDR1 SGHKS and CDR2 YYEKEE (reference sequence). The CDR3 extends over 16 amino acids. This CDR3 reads CASSLKDRGRNSPLHF. CDR3 nucleotide sequence: TGTGCCAGCAGCTTGAAGGACAGGGGCAGGAATTCACCCCTCCACTTT.

The V call is TRBV7-9, the J call TRBJ2-7; 9 bases agree with TRBD1. V shed 5 bases and J 5 bases; nucleotides not matched to a gene: 10. Germline lookup yields CDR1 SEHNR and CDR2 FQNEAQ (reference sequence). The CDR3 covers 15 residues. CDR3 sequence: CASSPPPGQGNEQYF. CDR3 DNA: TGTGCCAGCAGCCCCCCCCCGGGACAGGGCAACGAGCAGTACTTC.

The chain recombines TRBV5-5 with TRBJ2-6; D remains unclear. The V and J ends lost 2 bases and 12 bases respectively, with 6 bases between them. Germline assignment: CDR1 SGHKS and CDR2 YYEKEE (reference sequence). The CDR3 totals 11 residues. The DNA of the CDR3 is TGTGCCAGCAGCTTTCAGGTCGTCCTGACTTTC. It yields the protein CASSFQVVLTF. Looking up the rest from reference TRBV5-5 and TRBJ2-6 gives the full variable domain: DAGVTQSPTHLIKTRGQQVTLRCSPISGHKSVSWYQQVLGQGPQFIFQYYEKEERGRGNFPDRFSARQFPNYSSELNVNALLLGDSALYLCASSFQVVLTFGAGSRLTVL.

The chain's CDR3 is CASSIGQGRETQYF. The CDR3 DNA reads as TGTGCCAGTAGTATCGGGCAGGGGAGAGAGACCCAGTACTTC. The V gene is TRBV19, the J gene TRBJ2-5; possibly TRBD1 for D (6 bases). Trimming cost V 3 bases and J 4 bases, with 12 bases left between them. Looked up from germline, CDR1 is LNHDA and CDR2 is SQIVND (reference sequence). This CDR3 has 14 residues. The whole variable domain, remainder taken from reference TRBV19 and TRBJ2-5, is DGGITQSPKYLFRKEGQNVTLSCEQNLNHDAMYWYRQDPGQGLRLIYYSQIVNDFQKGDIAEGYSVSREKKESFPLTVTSAQKNPTAFYLCASSIGQGRETQYFGPGTRLLVL.

The chain links TRBV28 to TRBJ1-4, with TRBD1 as a possible D gene (5 bases). This CDR3 spans 16 amino acids. V was cut by 1 base and J by 2 bases, with 11 bases left in between. Germline CDR1 reads MDHEN; CDR2 reads SYDVKM. The CDR3 loop reads CASSLYGGGTNEKLFF. The CDR3 bases are TGTGCCAGCAGTTTATACGGGGGGGGGACTAATGAAAAACTGTTTTTT.

V usage is TRBV5-6 and J usage is TRBJ2-6, with unresolved D. CDR1 and CDR2 (germline): SGHDT, YYEEEE. The CDR3 has 17 residues. Trimming shortened V by 7 bases and J by 5 bases, and 22 bases separated the two germline ends. The CDR3 sequence: CASYYVNSQSRANVLTF. The CDR3 DNA reads as TGTGCCAGCTATTACGTCAATAGTCAAAGTCGGGCCAACGTCCTGACTTTC.

This sequence joins TRBV27 and TRBJ2-2, with 7 bases that match TRBD2. The CDR3 is 16 amino acids. The germline gives CDR1 MNHEY, CDR2 SMNVEV (reference sequence). V shed 3 bases, J shed 5 bases, and the junction held 9 bases outside the gene matches. The CDR3 DNA is TGTGCCAGCAGTTTTCAGGCGGGAGTCGGGACCGGGGAGCTGTTTTTT. The encoded protein is CASSFQAGVGTGELFF.

This clone was seen only once. The chain links TRBV5-1 to TRBJ2-7; 8 bases map to TRBD1. There are 14 residues in the CDR3. Unmatched junction bases numbered 1, after V lost 0 bases and J lost 2 bases. The germline V gene has CDR1 SGHRS and CDR2 YFSETQ. The CDR3 nucleotides read TGCGCCAGCAGCTTGGGGACAGGGCCCTACGAGCAGTACTTC. Translating gives CASSLGTGPYEQYF.

The V call is TRBV7-8, the J call TRBJ1-6, with 7 nucleotides matching TRBD1. Germline CDR1 and CDR2: SGHVS and FQNEAQ. The CDR3 has 15 amino acids. V gave up 3 bases and J gave up 7 bases; unmatched junction bases: 6. CDR3: CASSFRQGLNSPLHF. In DNA, the CDR3 is TGTGCCAGCAGCTTCAGACAGGGTCTAAATTCACCCCTCCACTTT.

This clone is a singleton in its sample. The chain combines TRBV27 with TRBJ2-2; 7 bases match TRBD2. Germline V gives CDR1 MNHEY, CDR2 SMNVEV (reference sequence). V was clipped by 1 base and J by 7 bases; unmatched bases: 6. This CDR3 comprises 15 residues. CDR3: CASSLLGREFGELFF. In DNA, the CDR3 is TGTGCCAGCAGTTTATTGGGGCGGGAGTTCGGGGAGCTGTTTTTT.

The V and J genes are TRBV21-1 and TRBJ2-5; the table's D call TRBD1 went unverified against the DNA. TRBV21-1 is designated a pseudogene. There are 15 residues in the CDR3. CDR3 sequence: CASSKMRDNQETQYF. As DNA, the CDR3 is TGTGCCAGCAGCAAAATGAGGGACAACCAAGAGACCCAGTACTTC.

This clone was detected a few times. The chain has TRBV7-3 and TRBJ2-5, with TRBD2 as a possible D gene (6 bases). The germline V and J ends were trimmed by 3 bases and 4 bases, with 9 bases remaining between them. CDR1 and CDR2 from the germline V gene are SGHTA and FQGTGA. The CDR3 extends over 13 amino acids. For the CDR3, the DNA is TGTGCCAGCAGCTTCTCTAGCGTAGAGACCCAGTACTTC. It encodes CASSFSSVETQYF. Supplemented by reference TRBV7-3 and TRBJ2-5, the full variable domain reads GAGVSQTPSNKVTEKGKYVELRCDPISGHTALYWYRQSLGQGPEFLIYFQGTGAADDSGLPNDRFFAVRPEGSVSTLKIQRTERGDSAVYLCASSFSSVETQYFGPGTRLLVL.

The chain joins TRBV7-9 to TRBJ1-1; 8 positions agree with TRBD1. J gave up 5 bases and V 5 bases, and 10 bases lay outside the gene matches. The CDR3 has 15 residues. CDR1 SEHNR and CDR2 FQNEAQ come from the germline V gene (reference sequence). DNA of the CDR3: TGTGCCAGCAGCCACCTTGGACAGGGTCCAACTGAAGCTTTCTTT. Encoded protein: CASSHLGQGPTEAFF.

J is TRBJ2-7 and V is TRBV27, with a possible D match to TRBD2 (6 bases). The CDR3 is made up of 15 amino acids. Trimming shortened V by 7 bases and J by 2 bases, and 18 bases separated the two germline ends. The germline V gene encodes CDR1 MNHEY and CDR2 SMNVEV (reference sequence). The CDR3 here is CASKKAGTGTYEQYF. CDR3 nucleotides: TGTGCCAGCAAAAAAGCCGGGACTGGCACCTACGAGCAGTACTTC.